This TCR beta chain was found in a study of CD8+CD57+ T cells in acquired aplastic anemia. TCR beta VDJ and CDR3 were profiled, and genomic DNA was the template. Using its own MiXCR run on the reads, TCRdb lists one record per CDR3 protein. The data contain a few hundred thousand distinct CDR3 sequences, around 60% of them singletons. This clonotype has at least ten counts. Its antigen is undetermined. Trimming shortened V by 1 base and J by 4 bases, and 13 bases separated the two germline ends. This CDR3 region has 15 residues. Germline CDR1 reads SGHAT; CDR2 reads FQNNGV. Study-wide results and limits: Levels of CD8+ Simpson's diversity were not significantly distinct in patients versus controls. Sharing between patients and controls was observed for roughly 30 CD8+ CDR3 sequences.

The rearrangement joins TRBV11-2 to TRBJ2-5; maybe TRBD2 (6 bases). Sequenced sample: sorted CD4+, CD8+, or CD8+CD57+ T cells (not recorded which) from PBMCs. The TCR comes from a human donor with severe aplastic anemia or a healthy control (not recorded which). CDR3 loop: CASSLGHGGRETQYF. Here the CDR3 DNA reads TGTGCCAGCAGCTTAGGGCACGGGGGACGAGAGACCCAGTACTTC.